A few counts support the clone carrying this TCR beta chain. Its antigen remains unidentified. The CDR3 spans 16 residues. Germline trimming cut 6 bases from V and 4 bases from J; bases unmatched to any gene: 9. These data come from a study of response to subunit inactivated influenza vaccine. Overall study findings and caveats: There was a suggestion from the authors that each seasonal influenza vaccination recruits few new T cells.

From the RT-PCR reads, TCRdb called clonotypes with MiXCR, one entry per CDR3 protein. The data show around 580,000 distinct CDR3 sequences, with about 15% seen just once and 8.5% to 14% held by the top ten. The rearrangement uses TRBV12-3 or TRBV12-4 and TRBJ1-5, with TRBD1 identical over 10 bases. The sequences come from PBMCs from blood, collected about 12 days after vaccination. The clonotype comes from a man between 45 and 60 years old who received an inactivated influenza vaccine. Here the CDR3 DNA reads TGTGCCAGCAGCCCCCCCGGGACAGGGGTAAATCAGCCCCAGCATTTT. It specifies CASSPPGTGVNQPQHF.